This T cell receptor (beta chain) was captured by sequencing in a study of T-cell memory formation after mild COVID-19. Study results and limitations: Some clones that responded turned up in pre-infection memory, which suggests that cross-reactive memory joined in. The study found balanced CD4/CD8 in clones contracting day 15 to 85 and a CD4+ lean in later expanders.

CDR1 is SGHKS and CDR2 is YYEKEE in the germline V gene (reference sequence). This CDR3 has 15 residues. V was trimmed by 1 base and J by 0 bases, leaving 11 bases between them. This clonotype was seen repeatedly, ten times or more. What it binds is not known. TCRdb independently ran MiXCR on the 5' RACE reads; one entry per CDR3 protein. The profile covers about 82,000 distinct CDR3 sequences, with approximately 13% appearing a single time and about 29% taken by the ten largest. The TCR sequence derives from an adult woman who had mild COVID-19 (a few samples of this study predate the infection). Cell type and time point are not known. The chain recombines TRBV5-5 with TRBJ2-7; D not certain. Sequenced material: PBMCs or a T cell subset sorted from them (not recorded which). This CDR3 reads CASSLSDTISYEQYF. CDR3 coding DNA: TGTGCCAGCAGCTTGTCGGATACCATCTCCTACGAGCAGTACTTC.